Listed below are T cell receptor beta chains from one sample, sequenced in a study of blood T cell repertoires in COVID-19. Libraries were prepared by immunoSEQ multiplex PCR; TCRdb keeps only in-frame clonotypes and omits some of them. The sample lists about 250,000 clones; 84% were seen once. The material sequenced was peripheral blood. Receptors were obtained from a man in his fifties with acute or convalescent COVID-19. Both conserved end residues are part of each CDR3. D genes are given only for firm matches. Some rows have no size entry. The others give once, few or many, or a class for an expanded clone.

>NA|NA|TRBV10-3|TRBJ2-3
TGTGCCATCAGTGATATTAGCGCCTCAGATACGCAGTATTTT
CAISDISASDTQYF
>NA|NA|TRBV6-5|TRBJ2-1
TGTGCCAGCACTTACGGGAGTAGTGCCAATGAGCAGTTCTTC
CASTYGSSANEQFF
>TRBD1|NA|TRBV6-5|TRBJ1-1
TGTGCCAGCAGTTACCCCCGCGACAGGGGAGGAACTGAAGCTTTCTTT
CASSYPRDRGGTEAFF
>TRBD1|NA|TRBV6-5|TRBJ2-4
TGTGCCAGCAGTTCTACCCGGGACAGGGCCGGCATTCAGTACTTC
CASSSTRDRAGIQYF
>NA|NA|TRBV9|TRBJ1-4
TGTGCCAGCAGCGTGGGTACAGGCGACGTTACAGAAAAACTGTTTTTT
CASSVGTGDVTEKLFF
>NA|NA|TRBV7-2|TRBJ1-6
TGTGCCAGCAGCGGTGACGGGAATTCACCCCTCCACTTT
CASSGDGNSPLHF
>NA|NA|TRBV28|TRBJ1-5
TGTGCCAGCAGTTTAGTACAGGAAGGTCAGCCCCAGCATTTT
CASSLVQEGQPQHF
>TRBD1|NA|TRBV2|TRBJ1-6
TGTGCCAGCAGTGTCCCGACAGGGAATAATTCACCCCTCCACTTT
CASSVPTGNNSPLHF
>TRBD1|few|TRBV5-6|TRBJ1-2
TGTGCCAGCAGCCCGACAGGGGTAGGCTACACCTTC
CASSPTGVGYTF
>NA|NA|TRBV6-5|TRBJ1-2
TGTGCCAGCAGTTACACCCCCGGCCGACTGGGTGGCTACACCTTC
CASSYTPGRLGGYTF
>NA|NA|TRBV10-1|TRBJ2-3
TGCGCCAGCAGTGAGCGGACAGACACAGATACGCAGTATTTT
CASSERTDTDTQYF
>NA|NA|TRBV11-2|TRBJ2-7
TGTGCCAGCAGCTTCTCGGGGATCCCCTACGAGCAGTACTTC
CASSFSGIPYEQYF
>NA|NA|TRBV15|TRBJ2-5
TGTGCCACCAGCAGAGTAAGGGGGCAAGAGACCCAGTACTTC
CATSRVRGQETQYF
>NA|NA|TRBV2|TRBJ2-7
TGTGCCAGCAGTGAAGGGACAAACTACGAGCAGTACTTC
CASSEGTNYEQYF
>NA|NA|TRBV27|TRBJ2-7
TGTGCCAGCAGTTTTCCCGGCTACGAGCAGTACTTC
CASSFPGYEQYF
>NA|NA|TRBV6-1|TRBJ2-3
TGTGCCAGCAGTGAAGGCCCAGGGCTATACACAGATACGCAGTATTTT
CASSEGPGLYTDTQYF
>TRBD2|NA|TRBV19|TRBJ2-5
TGTGCCAGTAGTATTGGTAGCGGGGGAGGTCAAGAGACCCAGTACTTC
CASSIGSGGGQETQYF
>NA|NA|TRBV6-6|TRBJ1-2
TGTGCCAGCAGTGCAGGGGATTATGGCTACACCTTC
CASSAGDYGYTF
>TRBD2|NA|TRBV5-1|TRBJ2-5
TGCGCCAGCAGCTTGGTGCTAGCGGGGGGGGAGACCCAGTACTTC
CASSLVLAGGETQYF
>NA|NA|TRBV10-1|TRBJ2-2
TGCGCCAGCAGTGGGGAGGACAGGCGGAACACCGGGGAGCTGTTTTTT
CASSGEDRRNTGELFF
>NA|NA|TRBV18|TRBJ1-2
TGTGCCAGCTCACCACCGATTCGTGCGACATCACTTGGCTACACCTTC
CASSPPIRATSLGYTF
>TRBD2|NA|TRBV24-1|TRBJ2-2
TGTGCCACCAGTGAAACTAGCGGGGTGAACACCGGGGAGCTGTTTTTT
CATSETSGVNTGELFF
>TRBD1|NA|TRBV19|TRBJ1-5
TGTGCCAGTAGTAGTAGGACAGGCGAGAATCAGCCCCAGCATTTT
CASSSRTGENQPQHF
>TRBD1|few|TRBV2|TRBJ1-2
TGTGCCAGCAGCCCGGCAGGGGGCTATGGCTACACCTTC
CASSPAGGYGYTF
>NA|NA|TRBV18|TRBJ2-5
TGTGCCAGCTCACCAGAAGGGGGCCAAGAGACCCAGTACTTC
CASSPEGGQETQYF
>NA|NA|TRBV6-5|TRBJ1-2
TGTGCCAGCAGCAAGACCTCGGTGGCGGGGGGCTACACCTTC
CASSKTSVAGGYTF
>TRBD1|NA|TRBV2|TRBJ1-6
TGTGCCAGCAGTGACGACAGGGGGCACAATTCACCCCTCCACTTT
CASSDDRGHNSPLHF
>NA|NA|TRBV5-5|TRBJ1-3
TGTGCCAGCAGCTTGGCCGCGGGTAGCTCTGGAAACACCATATATTTT
CASSLAAGSSGNTIYF
>TRBD1|NA|TRBV30|TRBJ2-7
TGTGCCTGGAGTCAGGGGGAAGTAAACGAGCAGTACTTC
CAWSQGEVNEQYF
>TRBD1|NA|TRBV7-9|TRBJ1-1
TGTGCCAGCAGCCCTAGGGGACAGGGAGTTGTAGCTTTCTTT
CASSPRGQGVVAFF
>TRBD1|NA|TRBV7-2|TRBJ1-2
TGTGCCAGCAGCCAGTCAGTTTCAGGGGGCTATGGCTACACCTTC
CASSQSVSGGYGYTF
>TRBD1|NA|TRBV6-5|TRBJ2-7
TGTGCCAGCAGGTATCCTTCACAGGGGTCCTACGAGCAGTACTTC
CASRYPSQGSYEQYF
>NA|NA|TRBV18|TRBJ2-3
TGTGCCAGCTCACCACCCTCGTTGAGCACAGATACGCAGTATTTT
CASSPPSLSTDTQYF
>NA|NA|TRBV7-8|TRBJ2-3
TGTGCCAGCAGCTTAGGACAGATAGTCAGGGATACGCAGTATTTT
CASSLGQIVRDTQYF
>TRBD2|once|TRBV25-1|TRBJ2-5
TGTGCCAGCAGTGAACCGACTAGCGGGGGGGCACGGGGAAAGACCCAGTACTTC
CASSEPTSGGARGKTQYF
>NA|few|TRBV6-4|TRBJ2-7
TGTGCCAGCAGTGATAGCCCTCCTAAGTACGAGCAGTACTTC
CASSDSPPKYEQYF
>TRBD2|NA|TRBV5-1|TRBJ2-5
TGCGCCAGCAGTTTAGCGGGGGGGCGGCAAGAGACCCAGTACTTC
CASSLAGGRQETQYF
>TRBD2|once|TRBV7-6|TRBJ2-7
TGTGCCAGCAGCTTATCAACTAGCGGCTACGAGCAGTACTTC
CASSLSTSGYEQYF
>NA|NA|TRBV11-3|TRBJ2-7
TGTGCCAGCAGCCCAAGGGCAGGGGGGTACTCCTACGAGCAGTACTTC
CASSPRAGGYSYEQYF
>NA|once|TRBV7-9|TRBJ1-3
TGTGCCAGCAGCTTAGTACAGGGACACGCTGGAAACACCATATATTTT
CASSLVQGHAGNTIYF
>NA|NA|TRBV6-1|TRBJ2-7
TGTGCCAGCAGTGAAGGCAAGCAGGGATCCTTCTACGAGCAGTACTTC
CASSEGKQGSFYEQYF
>NA|NA|TRBV12-3/TRBV12-4|TRBJ2-7
TGTGCCAGCAGCATTTCCAGGACATCCGAGCAGTACTTC
CASSISRTSEQYF
>NA|NA|TRBV2|TRBJ1-2
TGTGCCAGCAGTGAAGCCGGGAACCTTCCCTATGGCTACACCTTC
CASSEAGNLPYGYTF
>TRBD1|NA|TRBV3-1/TRBV3-2|TRBJ2-1
TGTGCCAGCAGCCAACTGCCAGGGGGCAGTGAGCAGTTCTTC
CASSQLPGGSEQFF
>TRBD1|NA|TRBV15|TRBJ2-5
TGTGCCACCAGCAGAAAATTTAAAGGACAGGCCCAAGAGACCCAGTACTTC
CATSRKFKGQAQETQYF